Shown below are 29 T cell receptor beta chains from a single sample sequenced in a study of vaccination and CD4 T cells after COVID-19 (dated by TCRdb to 2021 to 2024). Sample treatment or condition, as interpreted from the label and publication: approximately 9-day PBMC culture with coronavirus spike peptide pools or control peptides (ViraFEST assay). CD4+ T cells from unexposed donors were collected before the COVID-19 pandemic (2011-2018). The method behind the library was PCR. Instrument on record: Illumina iSeq 100. DNA from cultured CD4+ T cells underwent TCR sequencing with the Oncomine TCR Beta short-read assay at the Johns Hopkins FTIC core. The raw public data were reprocessed by TCRdb itself: fastp quality trimming at Q25, MiXCR clonotype calling, in-frame beta chains only. When rows share a CDR3 protein, they turn into one entry using the most common DNA and genes. Across this sample there are under 5,500 distinct CDR3 sequences, with 55% to 65% seen only once. Roughly 31% of the sample is taken by the ten largest.

Their target antigens are unknown. Sequencing used CD4+ T cells from blood, cultured in vitro. The receptors were sampled from a human donor in good health.

The chain links TRBV7-2 to TRBJ2-5; 7 bases match TRBD2. The CDR3 consists of 15 residues. The V gene end was trimmed by 3 bases and the J gene end by 4 bases; junction bases not matched to a gene: 8. Germline CDR1 SGHTA, CDR2 FQGNSA. CDR3 nucleotide sequence: TGTGCCAGCAGCTTGGACGGGAGGAAGGTAGAGACCCAGTACTTC. Its translation is CASSLDGRKVETQYF.

The chain carries TRBV11-2 and TRBJ1-1, with D perhaps TRBD1 (6 bases). Trimming removed 0 bases from V and 3 bases from J, with 11 bases in between. The CDR3 totals 15 residues. Germline values: CDR1 SGHAT, CDR2 FQNNGV. In nucleotides, the CDR3 is TGTGCCAGCAGCTTAGAGGACAGAACAGACACTGAAGCTTTCTTT. Its translation is CASSLEDRTDTEAFF.

The chain has TRBV28 and TRBJ1-6, with TRBD1 as a possible D gene (5 bases). Germline CDR1 reads MDHEN; CDR2 reads SYDVKM. Trimming took off 5 bases at V and 13 bases at J, with 18 bases between the two ends. The CDR3 runs to 14 residues. The DNA of the CDR3 is TGTGCCAGCAGTCCCTCGGGACTCCACTCCCCCCTCCACTTT. Its protein is CASSPSGLHSPLHF.

V is TRBV6-2 or TRBV6-3 and J is TRBJ2-5, with 7 bases identical to TRBD2. With V trimmed by 7 bases and J by 5 bases, 7 bases remained unmatched. The CDR3 extends over 13 amino acids. Looked up from germline, CDR1 is MNHEY and CDR2 is SVGEGT. CDR3 nucleotide sequence: TGTGCCAGCATCCCGGGAGGAGTGGAGACCCAGTACTTC. Protein sequence: CASIPGGVETQYF.

CDR3 protein: CASSYGSPRGTDTQYF. The DNA for the CDR3 is TGTGCCAGCAGTTACGGTAGCCCCCGAGGCACAGATACGCAGTATTTT. The chain has TRBV6-2 or TRBV6-3 and TRBJ2-3; no firm D call. CDR1 and CDR2 (germline): MNHEY, SVGEGT. The V gene lost 2 bases and the J gene lost 1 base, with 13 bases spanning the gap. The CDR3 sequence is 16 residues long.

The V and J genes are TRBV6-1 and TRBJ2-3, with D possibly TRBD2 on 7 matching bases. Per germline, CDR1 MNHNS and CDR2 SASEGT. V shed 6 bases and J shed 2 bases, with 15 bases lying between them. The CDR3 has 15 residues. The CDR3 here is CASRRGDYPTDTQYF. As DNA, the CDR3 is TGTGCCAGCAGGAGGGGGGACTACCCCACAGATACGCAGTATTTT.

This clonotype showed up just a few times. The chain couples TRBV6-2 or TRBV6-3 to TRBJ1-2; no firm D call. CDR1 and CDR2 (germline): MNHEY, SVGEGT. V was shortened by 7 bases and J by 4 bases, with 19 bases between the two germline ends. The CDR3 is 15 amino acids. The CDR3 region is CASTTNMPSSYGYTF. The CDR3 DNA reads TGTGCCAGCACAACCAACATGCCGTCTAGCTATGGCTACACCTTC.

CDR3 in DNA: TGTGCCAGCAGCTGGGGGGCCTCTGGAAACACCATATATTTT. Amino acids: CASSWGASGNTIYF. V usage is TRBV7-2 and J usage is TRBJ1-3, with D perhaps matching TRBD1 (6 bases). This CDR3 comprises 14 residues. Between the trimmed V and J ends, which lost 4 bases and 0 bases, there was a span of 7 bases. Germline-derived CDR1 and CDR2 are SGHTA and FQGNSA.

The V and J genes are TRBV7-2 and TRBJ1-2, with D unresolved. The ends were cut back, 6 bases at V and 0 bases at J, with 11 bases in the middle. This CDR3 is 14 amino acids long. Germline V gene sequence: CDR1 SGHTA, CDR2 FQGNSA. The CDR3 loop is CASRMELANYGYTF. The CDR3 nucleotides read TGTGCCAGCAGGATGGAGCTAGCTAACTATGGCTACACCTTC.

The CDR3 DNA sequence: TGCAGTTTCGGCGGGATAGACTACAATGAGCAGTTCTTC. Its protein product is CSFGGIDYNEQFF. The chain combines TRBV20-1 with TRBJ2-1, with D perhaps matching TRBD2 (6 bases). Germline values: CDR1 DFQATT, CDR2 SNEGSKA (reference sequence). The CDR3 loop spans 13 amino acids. V gave up 8 bases and J gave up 3 bases, with 14 bases separating them.

In DNA, the CDR3 is TGTGCCAGCAGTTACGGGGAGGCGATTAACTATGGCTACACCTTC. Its protein is CASSYGEAINYGYTF. V usage is TRBV6-5 and J usage is TRBJ1-2; D remains ambiguous. Per germline, CDR1 MNHEY and CDR2 SVGAGI. CDR3 length: 15 residues. V gave up 2 bases and J gave up 1 base, with 11 bases separating them.

The chain joins TRBV20-1 to TRBJ2-3; a possible D gene is TRBD2 (5 bases). Germline V gene sequence: CDR1 DFQATT, CDR2 SNEGSKA (reference sequence). The V gene lost 6 bases and the J gene lost 4 bases, with 20 bases spanning the gap. The CDR3 runs to 15 residues. This chain's CDR3 is CSAVGQRYRPDTQYF. The CDR3 DNA is TGCAGTGCCGTAGGGCAGCGGTATCGCCCAGATACGCAGTATTTT.

This chain's CDR3 is CATSSGTDSNYGYTF. CDR3 DNA: TGTGCCACCAGCAGCGGGACGGACTCTAACTATGGCTACACCTTC. The chain couples TRBV15 to TRBJ1-2, with a tentative D call TRBD1 (5 bases). V shed 3 bases and J shed 0 bases, with 11 bases lying between them. There are 15 residues in the CDR3. Germline-derived CDR1 and CDR2 are LNHNV and YYDKDF (reference sequence).

This clonotype was detected only a few times. This chain joins TRBV27 and TRBJ1-5; D gene uncertain. Trimming cost V 5 bases and J 4 bases, with 15 bases left between them. The CDR3 is made up of 15 amino acids. In germline, CDR1 is MNHEY, CDR2 SMNVEV (reference sequence). The CDR3 loop is CASSARGRGNQPQHF. The CDR3 DNA follows: TGTGCCAGCAGTGCTCGAGGACGGGGAAATCAGCCCCAGCATTTT.

The chain links TRBV5-6 to TRBJ1-2; TRBD1 agrees at 7 bases. The junction had 6 bases not matched to a gene; V was cut back by 0 bases and J by 7 bases. Germline V lookup: CDR1 SGHDT, CDR2 YYEEEE. The CDR3 loop spans 14 amino acids. CDR3 sequence: CASSLGQGLGGYTF. As DNA, the CDR3 is TGTGCCAGCAGCTTGGGACAGGGATTGGGTGGCTACACCTTC.

The genes are TRBV29-1 and TRBJ2-5, with a tentative D call TRBD2 (5 bases). Between the trimmed V and J ends, which lost 7 bases and 2 bases, there was a span of 14 bases. The germline V gene has CDR1 SQVTM and CDR2 ANQGSEA. The CDR3 totals 13 residues. The CDR3 is CSGGRVSQETQYF. CDR3 coding DNA: TGCAGCGGAGGGCGGGTCTCACAAGAGACCCAGTACTTC.

J is TRBJ2-7 and V is TRBV12-3 or TRBV12-4; D gene uncertain. Trimming left V 2 bases short and J 2 bases short, with 13 bases between. The length of the CDR3 is 15 residues. The CDR3 loop reads CASSLSRTRTYEQYF. The CDR3 region has the DNA TGTGCCAGCAGTTTAAGCAGGACGCGGACCTACGAGCAGTACTTC.

The chain uses TRBV7-9 and TRBJ2-7, with D uncertain. This CDR3 is 16 amino acids long. Deletions cut 5 bases from V and 0 bases from J, with 17 bases between. The germline CDR1 and CDR2 sequences are SEHNR and FQNEAQ (reference sequence). DNA for the CDR3: TGTGCCAGCAGCCCTAAAATTCGGGTTAGCTCCTACGAGCAGTACTTC. This codes for CASSPKIRVSSYEQYF.

The chain carries TRBV6-2 or TRBV6-3 and TRBJ1-5, with 9 bases matching TRBD1. The CDR3 spans 13 residues. Germline assignment: CDR1 MNHEY and CDR2 SVGEGT. V shed 10 bases and J 4 bases; nucleotides not matched to a gene: 5. The CDR3 coding sequence is TGTGCCATCCGGGACAGGGAAAATCAGCCCCAGCATTTT. This translates into CAIRDRENQPQHF.

CDR3 sequence reads: CSARVGDTQYF. The CDR3 nucleotides read TGCAGTGCTAGGGTTGGAGATACGCAGTATTTT. The chain has TRBV20-1 and TRBJ2-3; D is undetermined. The germline gives CDR1 DFQATT, CDR2 SNEGSKA (reference sequence). The ends were cut back, 3 bases at V and 5 bases at J, with 6 bases in the middle. The CDR3 spans 11 residues.

The chain recombines TRBV3-1 with TRBJ1-2; 9 nucleotides agree with TRBD1. Trimming took 4 bases from V and 1 from J; bases not matched to a gene: 4. CDR3 size: 15 residues. Looked up from germline, CDR1 is LGHDT and CDR2 is YNNKEL (reference sequence). The CDR3 nucleotides read TGTGCCAGCAGCCGAGACAGGGGGGGTAACTATGGCTACACCTTC. It specifies CASSRDRGGNYGYTF.

The chain recombines TRBV7-2 with TRBJ1-4, with a possible D match to TRBD1 (5 bases). The CDR3 extends over 15 amino acids. Germline CDR1 is SGHTA and CDR2 is FQGNSA. V lost 6 bases to trimming and J lost 7 bases, with 18 bases between them. The CDR3 loop reads CASSPSRGGGEKLFF. CDR3 nucleotide sequence: TGTGCCAGCAGTCCCTCGAGGGGTGGGGGTGAAAAACTGTTTTTT. Supplemented by reference TRBV7-2 and TRBJ1-4, the full variable domain reads GAGVSQSPSNKVTEKGKDVELRCDPISGHTALYWYRQSLGQGLEFLIYFQGNSAPDKSGLPSDRFSAERTGGSVSTLTIQRTQQEDSAVYLCASSPSRGGGEKLFFGSGTQLSVL.

The chain employs TRBV12-3 or TRBV12-4 and TRBJ1-5; D perhaps matches TRBD1 (5 bases). The CDR3 contains 15 residues. V lost 3 bases and J lost 0, with 9 bases in between. Written as DNA, the CDR3 is TGTGCCAGCAGTTTGAGACAGAATAGCAATCAGCCCCAGCATTTT. This sequence encodes CASSLRQNSNQPQHF.

The chain couples TRBV6-5 to TRBJ2-7; 7 positions match TRBD2. V was clipped by 2 bases and J by 4 bases; unmatched bases: 5. Germline values: CDR1 MNHEY, CDR2 SVGAGI. This CDR3 is built from 14 residues. The DNA for the CDR3 is TGTGCCAGCAGTTACCAGGCGGGAGAGTACGAGCAGTACTTC. Residues: CASSYQAGEYEQYF.

By its share, this clonotype is large (0.1 to 1%). In DNA, the CDR3 is TGTGCCAGCAGCAAAGTAGAAGGACAGGGGGACAATCAGCCCCAGCATTTT. Its protein is CASSKVEGQGDNQPQHF. The genes are TRBV21-1 and TRBJ1-5; the DNA was not used to check the table's D call, TRBD1. TRBV21-1 is described as a pseudogene. There are 17 residues in the CDR3.

The rearrangement uses TRBV29-1 and TRBJ1-2, with a tentative D call TRBD1 (6 bases). The germline gives CDR1 SQVTM, CDR2 ANQGSEA. V was trimmed by 2 bases and J by 4 bases, leaving 11 bases between them. The CDR3 runs to 13 residues. The CDR3 DNA follows: TGCAGCGTTGAACGATCCAGGGGCTATGGCTACACCTTC. Encoded protein: CSVERSRGYGYTF. The full variable domain, with the rest looked up from reference TRBV29-1 and TRBJ1-2, is SAVISQKPSRDICQRGTSLTIQCQVDSQVTMMFWYRQQPGQSLTLIATANQGSEATYESGFVIDKFPISRPNLTFSTLTVSNMSPEDSSIYLCSVERSRGYGYTFGSGTRLTVV.

This clonotype was detected only a few times. The chain carries TRBV6-5 and TRBJ1-2, with D maybe TRBD1 (6 bases). The CDR3 extends over 16 amino acids. CDR1 and CDR2 from the germline V gene are MNHEY and SVGAGI. Between the trimmed V and J ends, which lost 4 bases and 6 bases, there was a span of 21 bases. The CDR3 DNA is TGTGCCAGCAGTTCCGCGCTCAGGGGTAGTAGGCATGGCTACACCTTC. It yields the protein CASSSALRGSRHGYTF.

This rearrangement joins TRBV27 to TRBJ1-6, with a weak D call TRBD1 (6 bases). The germline CDR1 and CDR2 sequences are MNHEY and SMNVEV (reference sequence). V lost 5 bases to trimming and J lost 9 bases, with 20 bases between them. This CDR3 is built from 16 residues. DNA for the CDR3: TGTGCCAGCAGTAACTACAGGGAGCTGGGTGGTTCACCCCTCCACTTT. The encoded protein is CASSNYRELGGSPLHF.

The chain joins TRBV6-2 or TRBV6-3 to TRBJ2-5; TRBD2 agrees at 7 bases. CDR1 MNHEY and CDR2 SVGEGT come from the germline V gene. The ends lost 4 bases at V and 5 bases at J; junction bases unmatched: 10. The CDR3 runs 15 residues. The CDR3 protein is CASSFVAGVMETQYF. The DNA of the CDR3 is TGTGCCAGCAGTTTCGTGGCGGGAGTAATGGAGACCCAGTACTTC.